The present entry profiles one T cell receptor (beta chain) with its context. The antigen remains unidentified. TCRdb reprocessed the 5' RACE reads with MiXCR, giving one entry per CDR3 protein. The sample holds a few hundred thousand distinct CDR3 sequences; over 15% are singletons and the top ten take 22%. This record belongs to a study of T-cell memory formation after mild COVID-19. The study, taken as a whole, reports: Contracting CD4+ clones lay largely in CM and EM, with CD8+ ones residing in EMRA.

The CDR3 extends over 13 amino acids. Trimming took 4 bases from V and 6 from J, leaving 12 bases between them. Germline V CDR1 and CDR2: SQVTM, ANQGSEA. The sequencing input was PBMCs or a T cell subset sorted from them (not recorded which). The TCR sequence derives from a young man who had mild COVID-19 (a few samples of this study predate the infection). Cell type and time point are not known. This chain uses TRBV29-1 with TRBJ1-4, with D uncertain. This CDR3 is CSVAAGGDEKLFF. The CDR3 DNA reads TGCAGCGTTGCGGCGGGAGGCGATGAAAAACTGTTTTTT.